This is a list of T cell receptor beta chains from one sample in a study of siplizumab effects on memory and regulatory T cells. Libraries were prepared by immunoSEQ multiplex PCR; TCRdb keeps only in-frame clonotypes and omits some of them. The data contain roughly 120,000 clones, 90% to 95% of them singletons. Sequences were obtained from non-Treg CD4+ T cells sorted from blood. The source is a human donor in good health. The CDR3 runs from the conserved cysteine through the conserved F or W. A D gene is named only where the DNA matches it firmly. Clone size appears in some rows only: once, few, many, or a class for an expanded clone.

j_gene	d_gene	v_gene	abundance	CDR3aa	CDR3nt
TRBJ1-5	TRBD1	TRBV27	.	CASSPRTGDQPQHF	TGTGCCAGCAGTCCTCGGACAGGGGATCAGCCCCAGCATTTT
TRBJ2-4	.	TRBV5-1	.	CASSPRGPNIQYF	TGCGCCAGCAGCCCCAGGGGCCCAAACATTCAGTACTTC
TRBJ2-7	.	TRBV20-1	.	CSGVENYEQYF	TGCAGTGGGGTAGAGAACTACGAGCAGTACTTC
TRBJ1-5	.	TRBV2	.	CASSHTGYNQPQHF	TGTGCCAGCAGCCACACAGGGTACAATCAGCCCCAGCATTTT
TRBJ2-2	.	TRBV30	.	CAWLPGYTGELFF	TGTGCCTGGTTGCCTGGATACACCGGGGAGCTGTTTTTT
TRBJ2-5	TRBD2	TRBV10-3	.	CAISVGGGPRETQYF	TGTGCCATCAGTGTCGGCGGGGGGCCCCGAGAGACCCAGTACTTC
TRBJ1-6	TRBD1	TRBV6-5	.	CATGTGGSYNSPLHF	TGTGCCACCGGGACAGGGGGTTCCTATAATTCACCCCTCCACTTT
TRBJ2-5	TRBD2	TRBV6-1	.	CASRRGGQVETQYF	TGTGCCAGCAGGCGGGGGGGGCAGGTGGAGACCCAGTACTTC
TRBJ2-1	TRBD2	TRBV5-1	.	CASTTLAGVNNEQFF	TGCGCCAGCACGACACTAGCGGGGGTCAACAATGAGCAGTTCTTC
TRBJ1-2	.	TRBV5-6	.	CASSLGTPAVGYTF	TGTGCCAGCAGCTTGGGAACACCTGCTGTTGGCTACACCTTC
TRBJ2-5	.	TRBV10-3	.	CAISSGSGEETQYF	TGTGCCATCAGTTCGGGATCCGGTGAAGAGACCCAGTACTTC
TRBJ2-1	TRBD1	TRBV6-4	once	CASSDPDRVGYNEQFF	TGTGCCAGCAGTGACCCCGACAGGGTGGGCTACAATGAGCAGTTCTTC
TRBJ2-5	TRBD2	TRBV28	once	CASSSMTSGRASQETQYF	TGTGCCAGCAGTTCAATGACTAGCGGGAGGGCAAGTCAAGAGACCCAGTACTTC
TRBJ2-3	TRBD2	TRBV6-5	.	CASRKAGGQGDTQYF	TGTGCCAGCAGGAAAGCGGGAGGCCAAGGAGATACGCAGTATTTT
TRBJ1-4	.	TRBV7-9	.	CASSRRATNEKLFF	TGTGCCAGCAGCCGCCGGGCAACTAATGAAAAACTGTTTTTT
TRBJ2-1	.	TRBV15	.	CATSRAGTLDRQFF	TGTGCCACCAGCAGGGCCGGGACCCTTGATAGGCAGTTCTTC
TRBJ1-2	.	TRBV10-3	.	CAISDGQNYGYTF	TGTGCCATCAGTGATGGGCAGAACTATGGCTACACCTTC
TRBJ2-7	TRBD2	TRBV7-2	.	CASSLGLAGEQYF	TGTGCCAGCAGCCTAGGACTAGCTGGCGAGCAGTACTTC
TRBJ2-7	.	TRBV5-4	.	CASSLGGIPYEQYF	TGTGCCAGCAGCTTGGGAGGGATACCCTACGAGCAGTACTTC
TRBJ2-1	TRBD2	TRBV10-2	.	CASSDSGGSDEQFF	TGCGCCAGCAGTGATTCGGGAGGGTCCGATGAGCAGTTCTTC
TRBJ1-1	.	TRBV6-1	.	CASRPRLGQNTEAFF	TGTGCCAGCAGACCCCGACTGGGGCAAAACACTGAAGCTTTCTTT
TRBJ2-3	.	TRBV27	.	CASSPSPLYRATQYF	TGTGCCAGCAGTCCCTCCCCGTTGTATCGCGCAACGCAGTATTTT
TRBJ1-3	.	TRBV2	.	CASSDPRGGNTIYF	TGTGCCAGCAGTGATCCCAGAGGGGGAAACACCATATATTTT
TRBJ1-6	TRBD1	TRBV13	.	CASSLGQGANTYNSPLHF	TGTGCCAGCAGCCTTGGACAGGGGGCGAACACCTATAATTCACCCCTCCACTTT
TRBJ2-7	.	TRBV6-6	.	CASSIGTDTYEQYF	TGTGCCAGCAGTATCGGGACGGATACCTACGAGCAGTACTTC
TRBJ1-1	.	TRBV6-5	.	CASSYRTTGRTFF	TGTGCCAGCAGTTACCGCACAACAGGGAGAACTTTCTTT
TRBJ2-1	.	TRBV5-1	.	CASTNPGDSYNEQFF	TGCGCCAGCACCAACCCGGGGGACAGCTACAATGAGCAGTTCTTC
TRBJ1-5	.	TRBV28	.	CASSLLNEGAFQPQHF	TGTGCCAGCAGTTTGTTGAATGAAGGGGCTTTTCAGCCCCAGCATTTT
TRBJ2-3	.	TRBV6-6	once	CASSPAPPDTQYF	TGTGCCAGCAGCCCCGCCCCCCCGGATACGCAGTATTTT
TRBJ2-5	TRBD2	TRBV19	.	CASSTGTSGIQETQYF	TGTGCCAGTAGTACCGGGACTAGCGGGATCCAAGAGACCCAGTACTTC
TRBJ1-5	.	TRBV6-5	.	CASSYGGGQPQHF	TGTGCCAGCAGTTACGGGGGGGGGCAGCCCCAGCATTTT
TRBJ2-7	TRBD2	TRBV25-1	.	CASNTRDYPYEQYF	TGTGCCAGCAACACCCGGGACTACCCCTACGAGCAGTACTTC
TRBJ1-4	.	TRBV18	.	CASSLTGDEGKLFF	TGTGCCAGCTCACTAACCGGAGACGAAGGAAAACTGTTTTTT
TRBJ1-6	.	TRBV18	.	CASSPGTPNWALHF	TGTGCCAGCTCACCCGGGACTCCCAATTGGGCCCTCCACTTT
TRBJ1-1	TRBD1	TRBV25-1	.	CASSGQGLNTEAFF	TGTGCCAGCAGTGGACAGGGGTTGAACACTGAAGCTTTCTTT
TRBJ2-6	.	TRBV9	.	CASSVWEGAGANVLTF	TGTGCCAGCAGCGTTTGGGAGGGGGCTGGGGCCAACGTCCTGACTTTC
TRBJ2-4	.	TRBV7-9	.	CASSFAGLAKNIQYF	TGTGCCAGCAGCTTTGCAGGGCTAGCCAAAAACATTCAGTACTTC
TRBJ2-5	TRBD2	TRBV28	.	CASTSGVVETQYF	TGTGCCAGCACAAGCGGGGTCGTGGAGACCCAGTACTTC
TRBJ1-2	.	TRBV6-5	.	CASSYSRAVGGYTF	TGTGCCAGCAGTTACTCGCGGGCAGTCGGAGGCTACACCTTC
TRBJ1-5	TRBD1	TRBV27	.	CASSLSRQGGNQPQHF	TGTGCCAGCAGTTTAAGTCGACAGGGTGGCAATCAGCCCCAGCATTTT
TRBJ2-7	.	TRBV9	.	CASSGRRANEQYF	TGTGCCAGCAGCGGCAGACGGGCCAACGAGCAGTACTTC
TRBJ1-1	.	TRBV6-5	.	CASSYWGEGNTEAFF	TGTGCCAGCAGTTACTGGGGAGAGGGAAACACTGAAGCTTTCTTT
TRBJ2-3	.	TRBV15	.	CATSRDAKGGTDTQYF	TGTGCCACCAGCAGAGATGCCAAGGGGGGCACAGATACGCAGTATTTT
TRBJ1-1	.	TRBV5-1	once	CASSLAARKDTEAFF	TGCGCCAGCAGCTTGGCCGCCAGAAAGGACACTGAAGCTTTCTTT
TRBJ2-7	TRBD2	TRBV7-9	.	CASSSGLAGGFGYEQYF	TGTGCCAGCAGCTCGGGACTAGCGGGGGGTTTCGGTTACGAGCAGTACTTC
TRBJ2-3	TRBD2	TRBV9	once	CASSVGAGVGDTQYF	TGTGCCAGCAGCGTAGGGGCGGGAGTGGGAGATACGCAGTATTTT
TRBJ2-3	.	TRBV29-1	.	CSVDRASGTDTQYF	TGCAGCGTTGATAGGGCCAGTGGCACAGATACGCAGTATTTT
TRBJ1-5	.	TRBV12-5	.	CASGPLGRGDNQPQHF	TGTGCTAGTGGTCCCCTCGGAAGGGGGGATAATCAGCCCCAGCATTTT
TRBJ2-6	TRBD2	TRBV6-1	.	CASSEWEGTGANVLTF	TGTGCCAGCAGTGAATGGGAGGGTACTGGGGCCAACGTCCTGACTTTC
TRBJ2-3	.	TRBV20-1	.	CSTRVADTQYF	TGCAGTACTAGGGTTGCAGATACGCAGTATTTT
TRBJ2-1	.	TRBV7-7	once	CASSPWTSGSTFANEQFF	TGTGCTAGCAGCCCATGGACGTCCGGATCTACCTTTGCCAATGAGCAGTTCTTC
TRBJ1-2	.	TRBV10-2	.	CASRGDGYTF	TGCGCCAGCAGGGGGGATGGCTACACCTTC
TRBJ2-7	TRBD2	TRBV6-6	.	CASSYAGAYEQYF	TGTGCCAGCAGTTACGCGGGGGCCTACGAGCAGTACTTC
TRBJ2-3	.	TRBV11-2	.	CASSLGADTDTQYF	TGTGCCAGCAGCTTAGGTGCGGACACAGATACGCAGTATTTT
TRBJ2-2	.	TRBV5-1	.	CASSLSRQTGELFF	TGCGCCAGCAGCTTATCCAGGCAGACCGGGGAGCTGTTTTTT
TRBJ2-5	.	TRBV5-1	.	CASSLGGSVFTQTQYF	TGCGCCAGCAGCCTTGGTGGCAGCGTTTTTACCCAGACCCAGTACTTC